This T cell receptor (beta chain) was identified in a study of beta chain features in type 1 diabetes (dated by TCRdb to the late 2010s). Study-level background: No differences in mean age, gender distribution, total cell number or subset yield were found between patients and healthy donors. A total of around 110,000,000 sorted cells were examined across all samples, and RNA yield correlated strongly with the number of cells per subset. In the study, TCRB repertoires of sorted circulating CD4+ T cell subsets from recently diagnosed type 1 diabetes patients were compared with those of matched healthy donors. Naive and central memory subsets were obtained from all 30 or so donors, but regulatory and stem cell-like memory subsets were isolated from only 8 patients and roughly 8 healthy donors. The research as a whole found: Type 1 diabetes patients showed a moderate but significant shortening of TCRB CDR3 length in all four CD4+ subsets. PCR might favor shorter templates, but patient and control samples were amplified and corrected together, so any skew would affect both groups equally. HLA sub-analyses involved small numbers of individuals, so any influence of HLA type on TCRB rearrangement remained unresolved. Sequencing cDNA rather than genomic DNA could over-represent highly expressing activated cells, although activation and CD3 levels did not differ between groups. Fewer insertions and more nucleotide deletions at VDJ recombination sites were observed in patients with type 1 diabetes, implying thymic rearrangement abnormalities. Naive, central memory and regulatory TCRB repertoires appeared to be more similar among patients than among healthy donors.

A single peripheral blood draw of about 116 mL on average was collected from each donor into heparinised tubes. Naive, central memory, regulatory and stem cell-like memory CD4+ T cells were sorted on a BD FACSAria II using a panel including CD45RO, CCR7, CD25, CD127, CD95 and CD27. Every sorted population had a purity above 98%. PBMCs were isolated right away by Lymphoprep density gradient centrifugation and were stained directly, without culture. To minimize batch effects, samples were stained and sorted in pairs, one healthy donor with one patient per experiment. This clone was counted only a few times. Its antigen has not been determined. No much larger clonotype is one base removed from it; base qualities were not supplied. This CDR3 is also generated by other DNA sequences in the sample. The V and J ends are trimmed by 8 bases and 0 bases, leaving 7 bases between them. The CDR3 runs 13 residues from the cysteine to the phenylalanine. Only the CDR3 region is kept as DNA, spanning 39 bases read in frame from base 1. CDR1 and CDR2 were assigned from the germline V gene (reference sequence) as SEHNR and FQNEAQ.

The High Capacity cDNA Reverse Transcription Kit was used to reverse transcribe all of the isolated RNA, meaning that expressed TCRB transcripts were what got sequenced. Naive, central memory and regulatory T cell samples underwent deep immunoSEQ sequencing, averaging approximately 3.3 million total reads per sample. Sorted cells were lysed in RLT buffer, and RNA was extracted using DNase-treated RNeasy Micro or Mini kits according to cell number. To prevent cross-contamination, every cell subset was processed on its own, while patient and healthy donor samples were processed together. The immunoSEQ multiplex PCR was used to amplify TCRB sequences from cDNA, generating 87-bp fragments that spanned the CDR3 region. Sequencing of the amplicons was performed on the Illumina HiSeq platform. As for how the authors treated the data: Synthetic template baselines were used to correct PCR bias computationally, reads within Hamming distance 2 were collapsed together, and singletons that could not be merged were discarded. Reads were aligned against IMGT to assign V, D and J genes, CDR3 length and insertions or deletions at six rearrangement sites. Clonotype counts were normalized to sorted cell number within each subset before computing true diversity and Gini coefficients with the tcR R package. Repertoire sharing was quantified using the overlap coefficient calculated on TCRB nucleotide sequences. Out-of-frame TCRB sequences from naive cells were analyzed as a proxy for the pre-selection repertoire. Not all clones reach the TCRdb copy of this immuneACCESS table, which keeps in-frame sequences only. Checked studies attribute under half of the gap to unresolved V genes and leave the rest unexplained. V, J and clone size reflect that table, while D and trimming were determined from the DNA. The sample profile shows around 650,000 clones; approximately 13% of them were found once. The ten largest clones add up to more than 0.095% of the sample.

The sample consisted of naive CD4+ T cells from blood. In light of the paper, this sample's cell subset or site label describes: true naive CD4+ T cells. The clonotype was recovered from a man aged 30 to 45 with type 1 diabetes. This sequence uses TRBV7-9 and TRBJ1-4; the D gene is unclear. The DNA reads as follows: TGTGCCAGCCGAGCTGCAACTAATGAAAAACTGTTTTTT. Translated, it gives CASRAATNEKLFF.